The sequence of this TCR beta chain was determined in a study of Ad26.COV2.S vaccination and SARS-CoV-2 variants. Measured with immunoSEQ multiplex PCR; TCRdb has only the in-frame clones, and not every one. The sample lists roughly 350,000 clones, more than 85% occurring once. Trimming removed 0 bases at V and 7 bases at J, with 26 bases between. The CDR3 has 18 residues. CDR1 SGDLS and CDR2 YYNGEE come from the germline V gene. Documented treatment: about 20 received Ad26.COV2.S at low or high dose, single or two shots; a few received placebo; per-sample allocation not given. On day 63 after the first injection, vaccine and placebo recipients gave samples.

Here the sequenced sample was peripheral blood, taken in a trial of Ad26.COV2.S vaccine versus placebo. The sequence was obtained from a person aged 18-65 years who received the Ad26.COV2.S COVID-19 vaccine or a placebo. The genes are TRBV9 and TRBJ2-7; TRBD1 is a possible D gene (5 bases). This CDR3 reads CASSVGTGQSPTLGEQYF. Written as DNA, the CDR3 is TGTGCCAGCAGCGTAGGCACAGGCCAATCCCCGACATTGGGGGAGCAGTACTTC.